The rows below give T cell receptor beta chains drawn from one sample of a study of blood T cell repertoires in COVID-19. Data came from immunoSEQ multiplex PCR; TCRdb stores just in-frame clones and leaves some out. The top ten hold about 4% of the sample, which has some 260,000 clones, roughly four fifths seen once. The material sequenced was PBMCs or T cells enriched from blood (not recorded which). These receptors were collected from a man in his thirties or forties with acute COVID-19. The CDR3 runs from the conserved cysteine through the conserved F or W. Each record gives: V gene, D gene, CDR3 protein. D genes are given only for firm matches.

V gene: TRBV19; D gene: TRBD1; CDR3 protein: CAVWTGRMNTEAFF
V gene: TRBV10-1; D gene: TRBD1; CDR3 protein: CASRRQGSDTQYF
V gene: TRBV6-5; D gene: TRBD1; CDR3 protein: CASAGQMNTEAFF
V gene: TRBV5-4; D gene: NA; CDR3 protein: CAMGRGADTQYF
V gene: TRBV7-2; D gene: TRBD2; CDR3 protein: CASSFLAVSDTQYF
V gene: TRBV19; D gene: NA; CDR3 protein: CASSSFRGSLHF
V gene: TRBV11-2; D gene: TRBD2; CDR3 protein: CASSFTSGARETQYF
V gene: TRBV18; D gene: NA; CDR3 protein: CASSRSHRYSTDTQYF
V gene: TRBV3-1/TRBV3-2; D gene: TRBD1; CDR3 protein: CASSPGPRQGVTGELFF
V gene: TRBV4-2; D gene: TRBD2; CDR3 protein: CASSQAGGRSSYNEQFF
V gene: TRBV18; D gene: TRBD1; CDR3 protein: CASSAAGGAYEKLFF
V gene: TRBV29-1; D gene: NA; CDR3 protein: CSVKGLQTGETQYF
V gene: TRBV5-1; D gene: TRBD1; CDR3 protein: CASSSTGMNTEAFF
V gene: TRBV7-8; D gene: NA; CDR3 protein: CASSLVRRGAFEAFF
V gene: TRBV28; D gene: NA; CDR3 protein: CASRKIFRVVDYGYTF
V gene: TRBV6-5; D gene: NA; CDR3 protein: CASSPGRGNTEAFF
V gene: TRBV5-1; D gene: NA; CDR3 protein: CASSLGGSYNEQFF
V gene: TRBV7-2; D gene: TRBD1; CDR3 protein: CASSSTPGQVNEKLFF
V gene: TRBV1; D gene: NA; CDR3 protein: CTSSLGVAGGTPGTGELFF
V gene: TRBV28; D gene: TRBD1; CDR3 protein: CASSSSGHRGRTFF
V gene: TRBV19; D gene: NA; CDR3 protein: CASGGSSNTGELFF
V gene: TRBV28; D gene: TRBD2; CDR3 protein: CASSNTSGRSRSGNEQFF
V gene: TRBV4-1; D gene: TRBD1; CDR3 protein: CASSQDMGQGVRQPQHF
V gene: TRBV6-5; D gene: NA; CDR3 protein: CASSEGPGGVRPQHF
V gene: TRBV28; D gene: NA; CDR3 protein: CASSLLGKGRISNEKLFF
V gene: TRBV28; D gene: NA; CDR3 protein: CASSLTRQNTEAFF
V gene: TRBV28; D gene: NA; CDR3 protein: CASSFSGVRNQPQHF
V gene: TRBV27; D gene: NA; CDR3 protein: CASSLLFSNTEAFF
V gene: TRBV24-1; D gene: NA; CDR3 protein: CATSDTGHGYTF
V gene: TRBV3-1/TRBV3-2; D gene: TRBD1; CDR3 protein: CASSPADRNYGYTF
V gene: TRBV20-1; D gene: TRBD1; CDR3 protein: CSASGQGSGYTF
V gene: TRBV29-1; D gene: NA; CDR3 protein: CSVDGADTQYF
V gene: TRBV7-2; D gene: TRBD2; CDR3 protein: CASSSGLAGARETQYF
V gene: TRBV6-1; D gene: NA; CDR3 protein: CASSDPQGLYEKLFF
V gene: TRBV19; D gene: NA; CDR3 protein: CASSTFDLANYGYTF
V gene: TRBV19; D gene: TRBD1; CDR3 protein: CAATETGGSSGQPQHF
V gene: TRBV4-2; D gene: NA; CDR3 protein: CASSQGSSGVSIGFF
V gene: TRBV9; D gene: TRBD1; CDR3 protein: CASSERGGTGALRTDTQYF
V gene: TRBV5-8; D gene: NA; CDR3 protein: CASSWTGEEKLFF
V gene: TRBV6-5; D gene: TRBD1; CDR3 protein: CASSRGQGVQPQHF